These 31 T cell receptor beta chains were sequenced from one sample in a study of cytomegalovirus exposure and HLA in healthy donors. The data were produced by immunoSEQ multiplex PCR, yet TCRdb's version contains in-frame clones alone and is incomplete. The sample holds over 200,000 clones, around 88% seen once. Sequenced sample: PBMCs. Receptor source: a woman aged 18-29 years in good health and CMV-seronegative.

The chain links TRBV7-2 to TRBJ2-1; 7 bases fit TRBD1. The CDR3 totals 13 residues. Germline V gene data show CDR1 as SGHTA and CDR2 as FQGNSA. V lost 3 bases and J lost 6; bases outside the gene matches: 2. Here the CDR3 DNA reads TGTGCCAGCAGCTTCCGACAGGGCAATGAGCAGTTCTTC. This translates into CASSFRQGNEQFF.

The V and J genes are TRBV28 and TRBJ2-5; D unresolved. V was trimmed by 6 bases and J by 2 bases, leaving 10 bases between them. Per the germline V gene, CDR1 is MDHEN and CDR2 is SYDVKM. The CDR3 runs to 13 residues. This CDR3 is CASRTPKQETQYF. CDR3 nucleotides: TGTGCCAGCAGGACACCGAAGCAAGAGACCCAGTACTTC.

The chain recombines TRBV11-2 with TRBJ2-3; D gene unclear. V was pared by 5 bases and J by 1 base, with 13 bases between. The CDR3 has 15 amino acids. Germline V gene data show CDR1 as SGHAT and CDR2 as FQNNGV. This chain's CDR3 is CASSLGGGGTDTQYF. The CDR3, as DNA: TGTGCCAGCAGCCTAGGCGGCGGAGGCACAGATACGCAGTATTTT.

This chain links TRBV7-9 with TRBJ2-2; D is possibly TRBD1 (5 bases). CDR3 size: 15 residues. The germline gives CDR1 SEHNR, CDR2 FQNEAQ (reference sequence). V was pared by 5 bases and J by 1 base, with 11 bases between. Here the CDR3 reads CASSPPQGNTGELFF. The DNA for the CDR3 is TGTGCCAGCAGCCCCCCCCAGGGGAACACCGGGGAGCTGTTTTTT. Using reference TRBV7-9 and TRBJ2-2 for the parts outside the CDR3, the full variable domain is DTGVSQNPRHKITKRGQNVTFRCDPISEHNRLYWYRQTLGQGPEFLTYFQNEAQLEKSRLLSDRFSAERPKGSFSTLEIQRTEQGDSAMYLCASSPPQGNTGELFFGEGSRLTVL.

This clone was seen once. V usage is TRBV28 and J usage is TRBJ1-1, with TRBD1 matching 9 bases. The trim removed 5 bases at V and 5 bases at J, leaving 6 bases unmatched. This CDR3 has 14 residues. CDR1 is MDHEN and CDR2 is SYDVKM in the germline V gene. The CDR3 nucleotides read TGTGCCAGCAGTCCCGGACAGGGGAGGACTGAAGCTTTCTTT. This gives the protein CASSPGQGRTEAFF.

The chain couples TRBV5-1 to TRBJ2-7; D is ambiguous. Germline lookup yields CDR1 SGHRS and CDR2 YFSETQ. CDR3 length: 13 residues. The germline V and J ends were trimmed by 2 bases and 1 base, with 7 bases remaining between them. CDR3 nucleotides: TGCGCCAGCAGCTTTGGAGCTTCCTACGAGCAGTACTTC. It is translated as CASSFGASYEQYF. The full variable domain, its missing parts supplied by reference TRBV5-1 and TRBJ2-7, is KAGVTQTPRYLIKTRGQQVTLSCSPISGHRSVSWYQQTPGQGLQFLFEYFSETQRNKGNFPGRFSGRQFSNSRSEMNVSTLELGDSALYLCASSFGASYEQYFGPGTRLTVT.

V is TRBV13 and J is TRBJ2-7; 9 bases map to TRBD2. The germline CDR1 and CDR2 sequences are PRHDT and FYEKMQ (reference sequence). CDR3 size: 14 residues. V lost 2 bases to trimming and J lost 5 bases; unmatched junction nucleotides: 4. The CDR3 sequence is CASSLSSGNDEQYF. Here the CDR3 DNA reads TGTGCCAGCAGCTTATCTAGCGGGAACGACGAGCAGTACTTC.

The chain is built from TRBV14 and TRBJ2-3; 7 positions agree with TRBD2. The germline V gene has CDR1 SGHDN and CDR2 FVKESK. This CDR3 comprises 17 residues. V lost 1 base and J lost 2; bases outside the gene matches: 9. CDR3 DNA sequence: TGTGCCAGCAGCCAAGCTAGACCGGGACTACTCACAGATACGCAGTATTTT. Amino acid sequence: CASSQARPGLLTDTQYF.

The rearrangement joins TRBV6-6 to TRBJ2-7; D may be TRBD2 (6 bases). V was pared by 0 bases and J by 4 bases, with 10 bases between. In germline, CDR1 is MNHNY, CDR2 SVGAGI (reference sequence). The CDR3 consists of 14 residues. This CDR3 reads CASSYSTRGYEQYF. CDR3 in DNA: TGTGCCAGCAGTTACTCTACCCGGGGGTACGAGCAGTACTTC.

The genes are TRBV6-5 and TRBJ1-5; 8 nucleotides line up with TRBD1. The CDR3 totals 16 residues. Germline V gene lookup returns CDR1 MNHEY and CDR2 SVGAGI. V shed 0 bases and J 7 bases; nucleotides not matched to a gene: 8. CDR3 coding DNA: TGTGCCAGCAGTTACTCGCCAGGGGGCGAAGGACAGCCCCAGCATTTT. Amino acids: CASSYSPGGEGQPQHF.

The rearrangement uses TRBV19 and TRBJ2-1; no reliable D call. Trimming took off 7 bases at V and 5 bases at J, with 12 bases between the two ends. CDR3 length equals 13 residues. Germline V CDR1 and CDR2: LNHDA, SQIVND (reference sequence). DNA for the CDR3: TGTGCCAGTACCGAAGCCGTCAACAATGAGCAGTTCTTC. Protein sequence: CASTEAVNNEQFF.

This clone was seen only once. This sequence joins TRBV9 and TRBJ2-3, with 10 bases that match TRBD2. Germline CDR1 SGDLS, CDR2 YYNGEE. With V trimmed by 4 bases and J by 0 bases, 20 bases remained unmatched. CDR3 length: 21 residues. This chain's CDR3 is CASSHPLESIAGGPSTDTQYF. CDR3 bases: TGTGCCAGCAGCCACCCCCTCGAGTCGATAGCGGGAGGCCCTAGCACAGATACGCAGTATTTT.

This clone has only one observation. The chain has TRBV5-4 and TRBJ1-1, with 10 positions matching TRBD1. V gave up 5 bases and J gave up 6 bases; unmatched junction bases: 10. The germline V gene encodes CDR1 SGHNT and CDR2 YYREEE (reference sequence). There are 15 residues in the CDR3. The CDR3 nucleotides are TGTGCCAGCAGTCCCGGGACAGGGGATCCGGCTGAAGCTTTCTTT. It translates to CASSPGTGDPAEAFF. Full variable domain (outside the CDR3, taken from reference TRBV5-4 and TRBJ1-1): ETGVTQSPTHLIKTRGQQVTLRCSSQSGHNTVSWYQQALGQGPQFIFQYYREEENGRGNFPPRFSGLQFPNYSSELNVNALELDDSALYLCASSPGTGDPAEAFFGQGTRLTVV.

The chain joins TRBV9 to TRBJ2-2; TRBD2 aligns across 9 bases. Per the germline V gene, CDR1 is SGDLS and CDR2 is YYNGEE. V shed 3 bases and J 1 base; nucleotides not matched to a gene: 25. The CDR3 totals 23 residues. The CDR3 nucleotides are TGTGCCAGCAGCGGGCGTTACTCTAGCGGGAAGAATACTCGCTACGGGAACACCGGGGAGCTGTTTTTT. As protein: CASSGRYSSGKNTRYGNTGELFF.

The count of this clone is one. CDR3 bases: TGTGCCAGTAGTATAGGGCCGGGACAGAAATACGAAGCTTTCTTT. Its protein is CASSIGPGQKYEAFF. The chain is built from TRBV19 and TRBJ1-1; 7 bases fit TRBD1. The CDR3 is 15 residues long. Trimming cost V 1 base and J 8 bases; bases outside gene matches: 10. Per germline, CDR1 LNHDA and CDR2 SQIVND (reference sequence). Full variable domain (remainder filled in from reference TRBV19 and TRBJ1-1): DGGITQSPKYLFRKEGQNVTLSCEQNLNHDAMYWYRQDPGQGLRLIYYSQIVNDFQKGDIAEGYSVSREKKESFPLTVTSAQKNPTAFYLCASSIGPGQKYEAFFGQGTRLTVV.

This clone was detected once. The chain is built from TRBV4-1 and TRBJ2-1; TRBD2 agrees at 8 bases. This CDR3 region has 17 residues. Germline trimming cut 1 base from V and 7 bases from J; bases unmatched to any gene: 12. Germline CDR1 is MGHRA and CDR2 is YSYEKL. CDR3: CASSQGFAGGLRNEQFF. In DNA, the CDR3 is TGCGCCAGCAGCCAAGGGTTCGCGGGAGGACTTAGGAATGAGCAGTTCTTC.

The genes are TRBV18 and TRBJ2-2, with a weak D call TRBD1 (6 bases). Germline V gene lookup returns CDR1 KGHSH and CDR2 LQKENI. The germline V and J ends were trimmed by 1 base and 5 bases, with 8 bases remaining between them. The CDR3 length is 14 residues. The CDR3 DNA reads TGTGCCAGCTCACCACGACAGGAAACCGGGGAGCTGTTTTTT. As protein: CASSPRQETGELFF.

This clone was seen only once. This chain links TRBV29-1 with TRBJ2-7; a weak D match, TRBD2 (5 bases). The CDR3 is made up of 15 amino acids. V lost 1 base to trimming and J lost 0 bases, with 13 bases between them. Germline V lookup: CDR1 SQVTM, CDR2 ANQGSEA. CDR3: CSVEVAGLSSYEQYF. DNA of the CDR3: TGCAGCGTTGAAGTGGCGGGTCTAAGCTCCTACGAGCAGTACTTC.

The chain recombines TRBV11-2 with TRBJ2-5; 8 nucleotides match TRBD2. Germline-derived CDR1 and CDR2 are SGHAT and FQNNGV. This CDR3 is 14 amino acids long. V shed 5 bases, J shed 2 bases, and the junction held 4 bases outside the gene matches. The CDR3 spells CASSPREAQETQYF. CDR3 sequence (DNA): TGTGCCAGCAGCCCGCGGGAGGCGCAAGAGACCCAGTACTTC.

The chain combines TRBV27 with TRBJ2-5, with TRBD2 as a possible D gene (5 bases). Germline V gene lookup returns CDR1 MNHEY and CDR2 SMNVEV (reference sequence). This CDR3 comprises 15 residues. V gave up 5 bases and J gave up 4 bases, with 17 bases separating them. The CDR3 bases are TGTGCCAGCAGTAAGGCGGGCACCGGAGTAGAGACCCAGTACTTC. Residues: CASSKAGTGVETQYF.

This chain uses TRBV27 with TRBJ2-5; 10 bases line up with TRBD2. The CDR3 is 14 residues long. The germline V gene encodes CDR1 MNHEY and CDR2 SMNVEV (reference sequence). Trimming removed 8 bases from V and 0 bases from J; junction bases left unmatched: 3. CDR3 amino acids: CASWTSGYQETQYF. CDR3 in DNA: TGTGCCAGCTGGACTAGCGGCTACCAAGAGACCCAGTACTTC.

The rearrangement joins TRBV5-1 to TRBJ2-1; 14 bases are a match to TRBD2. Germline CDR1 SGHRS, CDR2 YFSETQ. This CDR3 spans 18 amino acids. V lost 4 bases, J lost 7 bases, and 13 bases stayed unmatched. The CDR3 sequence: CASSPGLAGETRVNEQFF. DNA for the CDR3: TGCGCCAGCAGCCCGGGACTAGCGGGAGAAACGAGGGTGAATGAGCAGTTCTTC.

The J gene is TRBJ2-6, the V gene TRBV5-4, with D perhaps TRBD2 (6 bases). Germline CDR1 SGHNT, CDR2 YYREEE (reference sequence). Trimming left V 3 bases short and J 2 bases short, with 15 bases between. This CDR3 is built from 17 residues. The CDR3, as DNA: TGTGCCAGCAGCTCGGGAGAAAACCGCGCTGGGGCCAACGTCCTGACTTTC. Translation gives CASSSGENRAGANVLTF.

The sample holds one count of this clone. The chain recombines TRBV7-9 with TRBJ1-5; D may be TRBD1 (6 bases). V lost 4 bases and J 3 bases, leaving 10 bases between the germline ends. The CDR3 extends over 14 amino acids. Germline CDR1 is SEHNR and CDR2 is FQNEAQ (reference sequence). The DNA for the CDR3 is TGTGCCAGCAGCTACGGACAGCTCAATCAGCCCCAGCATTTT. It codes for CASSYGQLNQPQHF.

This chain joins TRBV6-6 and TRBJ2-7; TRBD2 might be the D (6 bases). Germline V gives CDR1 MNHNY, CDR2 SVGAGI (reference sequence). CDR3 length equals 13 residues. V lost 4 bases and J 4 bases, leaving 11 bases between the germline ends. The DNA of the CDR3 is TGTGCCAGCAGTTGGGCCAGCGGGTACGAGCAGTACTTC. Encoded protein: CASSWASGYEQYF.

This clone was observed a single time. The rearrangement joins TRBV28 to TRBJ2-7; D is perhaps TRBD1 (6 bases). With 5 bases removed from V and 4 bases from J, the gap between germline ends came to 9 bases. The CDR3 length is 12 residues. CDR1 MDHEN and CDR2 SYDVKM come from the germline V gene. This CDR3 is CASSRTDYEQYF. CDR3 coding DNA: TGTGCCAGCAGTCGGACAGATTACGAGCAGTACTTC.

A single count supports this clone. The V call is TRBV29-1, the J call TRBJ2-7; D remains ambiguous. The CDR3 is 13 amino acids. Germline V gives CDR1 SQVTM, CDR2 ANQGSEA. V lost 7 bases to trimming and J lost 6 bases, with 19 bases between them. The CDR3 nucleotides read TGCAGCGCGATGATCGAGAGTCGCGGCGAGCAGTACTTC. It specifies CSAMIESRGEQYF.

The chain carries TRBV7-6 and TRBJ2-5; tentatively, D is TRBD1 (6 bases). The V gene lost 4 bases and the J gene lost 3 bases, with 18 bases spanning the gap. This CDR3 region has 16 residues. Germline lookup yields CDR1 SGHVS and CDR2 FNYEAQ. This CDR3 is CASSSHPGQGEETQYF. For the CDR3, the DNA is TGTGCCAGCAGCTCCCATCCGGGACAAGGAGAAGAGACCCAGTACTTC. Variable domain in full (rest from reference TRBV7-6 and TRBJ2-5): GAGVSQSPRYKVTKRGQDVALRCDPISGHVSLYWYRQALGQGPEFLTYFNYEAQQDKSGLPNDRFSAERPEGSISTLTIQRTEQRDSAMYRCASSSHPGQGEETQYFGPGTRLLVL.

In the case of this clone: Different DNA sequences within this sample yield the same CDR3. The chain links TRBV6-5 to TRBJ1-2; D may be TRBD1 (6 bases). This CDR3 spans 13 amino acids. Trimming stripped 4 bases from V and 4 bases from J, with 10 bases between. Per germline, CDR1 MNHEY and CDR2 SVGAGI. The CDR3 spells CASSSTGPYGYTF. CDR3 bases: TGTGCCAGCAGTTCAACAGGGCCCTATGGCTACACCTTC.

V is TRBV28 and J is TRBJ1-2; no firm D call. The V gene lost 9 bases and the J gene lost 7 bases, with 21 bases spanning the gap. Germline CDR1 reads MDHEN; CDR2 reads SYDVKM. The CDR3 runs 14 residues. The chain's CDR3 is CASLILGPRGGYTF. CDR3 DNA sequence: TGTGCCAGTCTAATTCTTGGGCCCCGGGGTGGCTACACCTTC.

The CDR3 region is CASSQDLGQPDTQYF. CDR3 sequence (DNA): TGCGCCAGCAGCCAAGACCTGGGACAGCCCGATACGCAGTATTTT. The chain combines TRBV4-1 with TRBJ2-3; TRBD1 matches 7 bases. The CDR3 runs to 15 residues. V gave up 0 bases and J gave up 6 bases; unmatched junction bases: 6. CDR1 is MGHRA and CDR2 is YSYEKL in the germline V gene.